The clone carrying this TCR beta chain was seen more than once but under ten times. Using a J-beta primer mix together with a sample-barcoded 5' primer, a second PCR was run for roughly 7 to 11 cycles. One entry per CDR3 protein results from TCRdb running MiXCR on the 5' RACE reads. The data show over a million distinct CDR3 sequences, around 43% seen once. The study drew donors from healthy Caucasian individuals in Russia aged roughly 6 to 100. Each donor supplied approximately 10 milliliters of peripheral blood. Samples each yielded at least 6 micrograms of total RNA. V lost 2 bases to trimming and J lost 7 bases, with 23 bases between them. Germline values: CDR1 DFQATT, CDR2 SNEGSKA (reference sequence). The CDR3 contains 16 residues. The sample is drawn from a study of blood T cells in healthy people across ages.

The rearrangement uses TRBV20-1 and TRBJ1-2; D possibly corresponds to TRBD1 (5 bases). The TCR sequence derives from a woman aged 55-70 years in good health. The sample comprised blood. The CDR3 loop reads CSARIMDQELGGGYTF. Written as DNA, the CDR3 is TGCAGTGCTAGAATTATGGACCAAGAACTTGGGGGTGGCTACACCTTC.